Sequencing of this T cell receptor beta chain was carried out in a study of T-cell memory formation after mild COVID-19. Overall study findings and caveats: For second-wave clones that peaked at day 37, SARS-CoV-2 specificity went unverified.

With respect to this clonotype: Its antigen is still unknown.

Per germline, CDR1 LGHNA and CDR2 YSLEER. CDR3 size: 15 residues. V was cut by 3 bases and J by 2 bases, with 13 bases left in between. TCRdb called the 5' RACE reads again in MiXCR, with one record for every CDR3 protein. The table records 110,000 to 150,000 distinct CDR3 sequences, about 23% of them present only once. V usage is TRBV4-3 and J usage is TRBJ1-2, with TRBD1 as a possible D gene (6 bases). This clonotype was obtained from an adult woman who had mild COVID-19 (a few samples of this study predate the infection). Cell type and time point are not known. Source material: PBMCs or a T cell subset sorted from them (not recorded which). CDR3 in amino acids: CASSQGASGNYGYTF. The CDR3 DNA reads as TGCGCCAGCAGCCAGGGGGCCAGTGGGAACTATGGCTACACCTTC.